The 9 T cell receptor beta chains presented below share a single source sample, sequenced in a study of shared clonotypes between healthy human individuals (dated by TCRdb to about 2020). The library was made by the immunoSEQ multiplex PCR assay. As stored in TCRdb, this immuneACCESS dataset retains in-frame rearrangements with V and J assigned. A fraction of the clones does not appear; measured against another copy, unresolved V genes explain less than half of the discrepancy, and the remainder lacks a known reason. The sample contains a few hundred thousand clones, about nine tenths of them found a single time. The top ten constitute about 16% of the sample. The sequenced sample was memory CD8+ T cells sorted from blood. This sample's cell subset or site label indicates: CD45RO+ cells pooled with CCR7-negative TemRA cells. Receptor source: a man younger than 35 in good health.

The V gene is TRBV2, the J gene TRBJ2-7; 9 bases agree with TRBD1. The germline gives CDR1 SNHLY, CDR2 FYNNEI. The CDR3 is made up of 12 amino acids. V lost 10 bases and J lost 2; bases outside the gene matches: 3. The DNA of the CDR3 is TGTGCCACGGGACAGGGTCCCTACGAGCAGTACTTC. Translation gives CATGQGPYEQYF.

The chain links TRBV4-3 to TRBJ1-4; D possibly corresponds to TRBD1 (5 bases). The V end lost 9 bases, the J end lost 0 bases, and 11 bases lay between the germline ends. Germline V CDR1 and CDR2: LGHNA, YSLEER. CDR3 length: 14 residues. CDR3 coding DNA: TGCGCCAGTGGAACCAGGGCAACTAATGAAAAACTGTTTTTT. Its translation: CASGTRATNEKLFF.

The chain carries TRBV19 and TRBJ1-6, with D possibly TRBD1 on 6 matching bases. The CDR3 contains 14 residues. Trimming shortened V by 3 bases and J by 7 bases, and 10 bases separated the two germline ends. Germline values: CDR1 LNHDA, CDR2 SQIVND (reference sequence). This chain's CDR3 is CASSILDRNSPLHF. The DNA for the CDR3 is TGTGCCAGTAGTATCCTGGACAGAAATTCACCCCTCCACTTT.

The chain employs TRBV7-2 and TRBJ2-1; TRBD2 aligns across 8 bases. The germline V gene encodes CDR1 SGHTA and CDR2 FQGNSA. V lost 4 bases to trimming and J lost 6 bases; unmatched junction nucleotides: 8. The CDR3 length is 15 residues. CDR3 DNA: TGTGCCAGCAGCTCTTTAGCGGGGTGGGGCAATGAGCAGTTCTTC. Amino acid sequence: CASSSLAGWGNEQFF.

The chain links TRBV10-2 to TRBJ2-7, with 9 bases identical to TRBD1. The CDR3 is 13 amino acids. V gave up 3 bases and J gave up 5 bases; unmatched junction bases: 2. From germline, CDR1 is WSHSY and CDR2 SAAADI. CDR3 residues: CASSERQGDEQYF. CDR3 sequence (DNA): TGCGCCAGCAGTGAAAGACAGGGGGACGAGCAGTACTTC.

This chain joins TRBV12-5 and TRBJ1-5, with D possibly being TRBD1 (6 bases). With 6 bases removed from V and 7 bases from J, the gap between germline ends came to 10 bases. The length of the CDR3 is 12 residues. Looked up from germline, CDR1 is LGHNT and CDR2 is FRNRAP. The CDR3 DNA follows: TGTGCTAGTGGCGGGGACATCCAGCCCCAGCATTTT. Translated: CASGGDIQPQHF.

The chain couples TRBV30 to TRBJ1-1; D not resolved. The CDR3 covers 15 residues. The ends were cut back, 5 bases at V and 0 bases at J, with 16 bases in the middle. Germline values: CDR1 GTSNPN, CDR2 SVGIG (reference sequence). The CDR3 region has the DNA TGTGCCTGGGGTGCGGAAAACAGCATGAACACTGAAGCTTTCTTT. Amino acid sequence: CAWGAENSMNTEAFF.

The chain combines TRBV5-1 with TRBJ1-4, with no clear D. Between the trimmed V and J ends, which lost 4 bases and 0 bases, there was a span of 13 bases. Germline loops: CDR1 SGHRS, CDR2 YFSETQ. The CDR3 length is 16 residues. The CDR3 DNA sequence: TGCGCCAGCAGCAGATCCCGGGTAGCAACTAATGAAAAACTGTTTTTT. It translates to CASSRSRVATNEKLFF. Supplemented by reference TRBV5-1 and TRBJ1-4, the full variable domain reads KAGVTQTPRYLIKTRGQQVTLSCSPISGHRSVSWYQQTPGQGLQFLFEYFSETQRNKGNFPGRFSGRQFSNSRSEMNVSTLELGDSALYLCASSRSRVATNEKLFFGSGTQLSVL.

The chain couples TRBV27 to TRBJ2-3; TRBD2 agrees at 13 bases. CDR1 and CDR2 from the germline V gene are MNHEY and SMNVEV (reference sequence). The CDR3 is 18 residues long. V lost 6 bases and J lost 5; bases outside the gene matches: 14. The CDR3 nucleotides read TGTGCCAGCAGGGACCTTTTAGGACTAGCGGGAGCCGAAGATACGCAGTATTTT. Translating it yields CASRDLLGLAGAEDTQYF.